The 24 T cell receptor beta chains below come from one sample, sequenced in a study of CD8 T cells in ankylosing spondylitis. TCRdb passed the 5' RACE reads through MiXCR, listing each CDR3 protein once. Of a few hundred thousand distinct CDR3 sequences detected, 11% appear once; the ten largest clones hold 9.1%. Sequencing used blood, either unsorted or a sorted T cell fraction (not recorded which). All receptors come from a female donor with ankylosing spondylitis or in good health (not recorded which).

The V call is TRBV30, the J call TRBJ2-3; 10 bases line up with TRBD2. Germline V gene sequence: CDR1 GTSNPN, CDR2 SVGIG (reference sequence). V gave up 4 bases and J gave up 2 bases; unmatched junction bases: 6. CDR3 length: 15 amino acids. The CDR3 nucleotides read TGTGCCTGGACTCCGGGACTAGCGCTCACAGATACGCAGTATTTT. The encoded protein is CAWTPGLALTDTQYF.

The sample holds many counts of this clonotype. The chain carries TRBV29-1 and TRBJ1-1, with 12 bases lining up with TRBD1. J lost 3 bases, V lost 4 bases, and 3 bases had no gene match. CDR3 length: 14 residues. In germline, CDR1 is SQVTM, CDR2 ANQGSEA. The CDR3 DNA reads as TGCAGCGTTGGGGACAGGGGGCCGGACACTGAAGCTTTCTTT. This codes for CSVGDRGPDTEAFF.

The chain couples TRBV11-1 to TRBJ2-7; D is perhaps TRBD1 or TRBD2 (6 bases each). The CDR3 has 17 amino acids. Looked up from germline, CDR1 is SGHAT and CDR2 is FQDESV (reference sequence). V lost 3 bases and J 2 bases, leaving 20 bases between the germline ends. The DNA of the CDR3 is TGTGCCAGCAGCTTCACTCGACCGGGGGCCCTTCCCTACGAGCAGTACTTC. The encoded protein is CASSFTRPGALPYEQYF.

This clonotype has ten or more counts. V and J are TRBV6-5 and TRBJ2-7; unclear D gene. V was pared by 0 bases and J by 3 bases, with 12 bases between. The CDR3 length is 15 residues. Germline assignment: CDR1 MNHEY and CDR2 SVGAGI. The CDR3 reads CASSYSRQPNYEQYF. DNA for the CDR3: TGTGCCAGCAGTTACTCAAGGCAGCCCAACTACGAGCAGTACTTC.

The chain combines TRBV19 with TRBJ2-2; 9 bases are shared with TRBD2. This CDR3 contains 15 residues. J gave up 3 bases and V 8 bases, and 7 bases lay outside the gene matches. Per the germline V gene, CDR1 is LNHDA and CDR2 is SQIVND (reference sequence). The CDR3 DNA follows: TGTGCCAGTCGCGGGGGGGGCGCGGACACCGGGGAGCTGTTTTTT. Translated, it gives CASRGGGADTGELFF.

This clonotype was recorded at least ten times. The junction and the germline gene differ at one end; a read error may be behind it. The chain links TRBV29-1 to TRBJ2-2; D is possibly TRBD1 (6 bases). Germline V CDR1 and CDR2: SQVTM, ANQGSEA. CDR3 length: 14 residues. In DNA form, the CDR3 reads TGCAGCGTTGATACGCAGGGGAACGCCGGGGAGCTGTTTTTT. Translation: CSVDTQGNAGELFF.

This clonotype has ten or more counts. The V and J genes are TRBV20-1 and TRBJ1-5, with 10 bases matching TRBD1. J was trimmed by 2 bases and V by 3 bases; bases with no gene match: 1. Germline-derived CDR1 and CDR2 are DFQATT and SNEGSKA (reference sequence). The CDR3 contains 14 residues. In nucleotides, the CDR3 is TGCAGTGCTAGGGGGACAGGGGGCAATCAGCCCCAGCATTTT. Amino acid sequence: CSARGTGGNQPQHF.

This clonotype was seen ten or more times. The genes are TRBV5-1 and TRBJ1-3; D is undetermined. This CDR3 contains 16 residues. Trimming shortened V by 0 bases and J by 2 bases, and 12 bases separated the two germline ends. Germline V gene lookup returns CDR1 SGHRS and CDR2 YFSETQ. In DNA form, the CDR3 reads TGCGCCAGCAGCTTGGGCCCCCTTCATGCTGGAAACACCATATATTTT. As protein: CASSLGPLHAGNTIYF.

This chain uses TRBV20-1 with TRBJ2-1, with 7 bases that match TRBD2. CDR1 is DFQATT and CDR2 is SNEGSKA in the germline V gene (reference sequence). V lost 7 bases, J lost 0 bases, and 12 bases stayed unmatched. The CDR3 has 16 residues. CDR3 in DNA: TGCAGTGTCTGGGGCCTAGCGGCAAGCTCCTACAATGAGCAGTTCTTC. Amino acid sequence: CSVWGLAASSYNEQFF.

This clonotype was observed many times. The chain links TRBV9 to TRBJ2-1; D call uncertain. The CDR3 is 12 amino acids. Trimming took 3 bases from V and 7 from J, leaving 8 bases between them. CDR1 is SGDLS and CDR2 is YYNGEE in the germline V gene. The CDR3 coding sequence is TGTGCCAGCAGCGGCCTCACAAATGAGCAGTTCTTC. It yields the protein CASSGLTNEQFF.

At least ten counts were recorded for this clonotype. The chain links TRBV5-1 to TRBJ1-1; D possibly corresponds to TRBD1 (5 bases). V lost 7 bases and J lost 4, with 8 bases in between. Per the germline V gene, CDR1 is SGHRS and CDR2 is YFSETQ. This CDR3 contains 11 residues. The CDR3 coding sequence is TGCGCCAGCCAGGGAGGCACTGAAGCTTTCTTT. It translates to CASQGGTEAFF. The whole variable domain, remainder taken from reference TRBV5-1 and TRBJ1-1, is KAGVTQTPRYLIKTRGQQVTLSCSPISGHRSVSWYQQTPGQGLQFLFEYFSETQRNKGNFPGRFSGRQFSNSRSEMNVSTLELGDSALYLCASQGGTEAFFGQGTRLTVV.

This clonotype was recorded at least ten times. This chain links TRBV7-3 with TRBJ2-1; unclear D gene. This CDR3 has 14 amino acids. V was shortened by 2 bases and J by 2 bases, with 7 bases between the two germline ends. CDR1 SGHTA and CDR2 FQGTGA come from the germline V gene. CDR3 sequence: CASSLDPTYNEQFF. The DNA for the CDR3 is TGTGCCAGCAGCTTAGACCCGACCTACAATGAGCAGTTCTTC.

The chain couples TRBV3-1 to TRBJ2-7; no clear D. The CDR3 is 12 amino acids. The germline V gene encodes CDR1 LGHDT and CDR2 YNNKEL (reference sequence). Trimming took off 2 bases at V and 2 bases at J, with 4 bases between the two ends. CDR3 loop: CASSQITYEQYF. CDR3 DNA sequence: TGTGCCAGCAGCCAAATTACCTACGAGCAGTACTTC.

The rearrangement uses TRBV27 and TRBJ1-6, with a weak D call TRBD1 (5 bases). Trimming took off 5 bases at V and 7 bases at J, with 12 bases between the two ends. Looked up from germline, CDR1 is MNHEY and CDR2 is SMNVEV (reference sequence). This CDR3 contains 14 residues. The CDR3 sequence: CASSALEGNSPLHF. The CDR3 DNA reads TGTGCCAGCAGTGCTCTAGAGGGGAATTCACCCCTCCACTTT.

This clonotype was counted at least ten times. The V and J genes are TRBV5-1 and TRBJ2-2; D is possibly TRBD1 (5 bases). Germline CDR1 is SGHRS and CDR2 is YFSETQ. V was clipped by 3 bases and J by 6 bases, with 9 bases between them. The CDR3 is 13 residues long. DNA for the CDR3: TGCGCCAGCAGCTACCGACAGCCCGGGGAGCTGTTTTTT. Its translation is CASSYRQPGELFF.

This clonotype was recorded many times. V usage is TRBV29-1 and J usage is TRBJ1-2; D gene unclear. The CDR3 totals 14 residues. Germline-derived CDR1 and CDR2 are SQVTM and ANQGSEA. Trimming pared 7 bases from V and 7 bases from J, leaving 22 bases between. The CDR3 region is CSAGQSVRGGGYTF. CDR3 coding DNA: TGCAGCGCTGGTCAATCCGTCCGAGGAGGTGGCTACACCTTC.

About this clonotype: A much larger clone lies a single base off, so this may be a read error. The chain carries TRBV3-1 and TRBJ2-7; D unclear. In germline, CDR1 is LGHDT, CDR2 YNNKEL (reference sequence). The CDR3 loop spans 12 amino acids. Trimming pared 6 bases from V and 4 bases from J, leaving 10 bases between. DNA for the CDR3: TGTGCCAGCAGAGAAGGATTTTACGAGCAGTACTTC. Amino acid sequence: CASREGFYEQYF.

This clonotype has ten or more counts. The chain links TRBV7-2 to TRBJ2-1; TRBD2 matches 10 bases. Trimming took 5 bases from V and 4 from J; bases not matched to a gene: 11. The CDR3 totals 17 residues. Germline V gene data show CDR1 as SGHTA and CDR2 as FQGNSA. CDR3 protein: CASSPRSSSGRYNEQFF. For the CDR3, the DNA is TGTGCCAGCAGCCCTCGGTCCTCTAGCGGGAGATACAATGAGCAGTTCTTC.

CDR3 nucleotides: TGTGCCAGCAGCTTGGGCGGGGGGCAAGGAGAAAAACTGTTTTTT. This encodes CASSLGGGQGEKLFF. V and J are TRBV5-6 and TRBJ1-4; perhaps TRBD1 as D (6 bases). V shed 0 bases and J shed 8 bases, with 14 bases lying between them. Germline values: CDR1 SGHDT, CDR2 YYEEEE. This CDR3 region has 15 residues.

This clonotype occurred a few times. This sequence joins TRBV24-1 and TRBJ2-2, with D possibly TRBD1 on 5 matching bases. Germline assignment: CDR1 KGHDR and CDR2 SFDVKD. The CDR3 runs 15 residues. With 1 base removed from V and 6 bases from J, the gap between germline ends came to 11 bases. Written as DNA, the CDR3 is TGTGCCACCAGTGATTTAGGCAGGGTTGCCGGGGAGCTGTTTTTT. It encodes CATSDLGRVAGELFF.

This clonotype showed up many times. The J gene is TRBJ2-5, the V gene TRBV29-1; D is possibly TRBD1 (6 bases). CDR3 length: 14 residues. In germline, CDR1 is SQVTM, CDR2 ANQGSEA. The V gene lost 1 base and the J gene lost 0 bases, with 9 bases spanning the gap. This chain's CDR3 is CSVEARQDQETQYF. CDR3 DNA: TGCAGCGTTGAAGCCCGACAGGACCAAGAGACCCAGTACTTC.

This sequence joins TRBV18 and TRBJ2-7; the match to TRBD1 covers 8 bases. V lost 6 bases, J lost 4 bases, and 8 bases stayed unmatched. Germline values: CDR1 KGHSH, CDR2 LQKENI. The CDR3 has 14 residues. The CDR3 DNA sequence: TGTGCCAGCTCCCGCAATCGACAGGGGTACGAGCAGTACTTC. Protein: CASSRNRQGYEQYF.

CDR3 bases: TGTGCCAGCAGTCGCCAGGGGGATGAGCAGTTCTTC. It is translated as CASSRQGDEQFF. This chain connects TRBV27 to TRBJ2-1; TRBD1 matches 7 bases. V trimming: 5 bases; J trimming: 8 bases; junction bases outside the gene matches: 3. The CDR3 is made up of 12 amino acids. Germline V gives CDR1 MNHEY, CDR2 SMNVEV (reference sequence).

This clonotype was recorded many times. Here the CDR3 reads CASAPDTQYF. The CDR3 DNA sequence: TGTGCCAGCGCCCCAGATACGCAGTATTTT. The V gene is TRBV12-3 or TRBV12-4, the J gene TRBJ2-3; D unclear. Trimming pared 8 bases from V and 4 bases from J, leaving 4 bases between. CDR3 size: 10 residues.